This TCR beta chain was recorded in a study of beta chain features in type 1 diabetes. Whole-study findings and limits: Over-representation of high TCR-expressing cells was a possible consequence of cDNA sequencing. Whether TCRB rearrangement is influenced by HLA type was left unresolved in this analysis. Significant though moderate, a shortening of TCRB CDR3s appeared in all four CD4+ subsets of Type 1 diabetes patients.

This clone appeared a few times. Its antigen is undetermined. TCRB transcripts that were expressed got sequenced, as all of the isolated RNA had been reverse transcribed. Repertoires were generated with immunoSEQ multiplex PCR, while TCRdb's copy carries only in-frame clones and drops some. This sample has about 400,000 clones, with over 9.5% found just once. Trimming removed 2 bases at V and 2 bases at J, with 13 bases between. The CDR3 contains 16 residues. Germline V gene sequence: CDR1 LNHDA, CDR2 SQIVND (reference sequence). V usage is TRBV19 and J usage is TRBJ2-1; D may be TRBD2 (5 bases). This clonotype was sampled from a woman aged 18-35 years with type 1 diabetes. The sequenced sample consisted of naive CD4+ T cells from blood. The CDR3 spells CASSIQSGRPYNEQFF. CDR3 coding DNA: TGTGCCAGTAGTATACAATCGGGGAGACCCTACAATGAGCAGTTCTTC.